This TCR beta chain was observed in a study of blood T cell repertoires in COVID-19. Study summary: Collection of acute and convalescent COVID-19 samples took place in the United States, Italy and Spain. Sample material is recorded as cDNA or gDNA derived from T cells, B-cell-depleted T cells, or PBMCs.

The CDR3 is made up of 16 amino acids. The germline gives CDR1 LNHDA, CDR2 SQIVND (reference sequence). V lost 1 base to trimming and J lost 0 bases, with 10 bases between them. Methods used by the authors: Estimation of nucleated cell counts relied on the amplification of reference gene primers. This table comes from immunoSEQ multiplex PCR, and its TCRdb copy is limited to in-frame clones, with some not included. V, J and clone size were drawn from that table, and D and trimming were deduced from the DNA. The sample has about 200,000 clones, approximately 80% seen once. The chain combines TRBV19 with TRBJ1-5; a possible D gene is TRBD1 (5 bases). The sequencing sample was made of peripheral blood. The source of this sequence is a human donor in a cohort sampled during active COVID-19. CDR3 residues: CASSIVRDFSNQPQHF. The CDR3 DNA is TGTGCCAGTAGTATAGTCCGGGACTTTAGCAATCAGCCCCAGCATTTT.